These 25 T cell receptor beta chains were sequenced from one sample in a study of regulatory T cells in long-lasting Graves disease. Time point meaning: newly diagnosed GD, antithyroid drugs for less than 3 months. From PBMCs, RNA was extracted and then used to make the TCR library. Arm-PCR of CDR3 regions and iRepertoire HTBI primers were used to build TCR beta libraries. TCRdb itself ran the multiplex PCR reads through MiXCR, one entry per CDR3 protein. The sample lists hundreds of thousands of distinct CDR3 sequences; roughly 16% were seen once. These data were also reused for a study on T cells in Graves' hyperthyroidism and ophthalmopathy.

Sequences were derived from peripheral blood mononuclear cells (PBMCs), sampled at new diagnosis, from a patient treated with antithyroid drugs. These receptors all come from a woman aged 25-40 years with Graves disease.

This clonotype was found a few times. V and J are TRBV19 and TRBJ2-7; D may match TRBD1 or TRBD2 (8 bases each). The CDR3 extends over 17 amino acids. Germline CDR1 reads LNHDA; CDR2 reads SQIVND (reference sequence). V lost 3 bases to trimming and J lost 5 bases, with 23 bases between them. This CDR3 is CASSITSGGTGPNEQYF. DNA for the CDR3: TGTGCCAGTAGTATTACGTCGGGGGGGACAGGCCCTAACGAGCAGTACTTC.

In this sample, this clonotype turned up many times. This chain joins TRBV10-3 and TRBJ1-1; D not resolved. The CDR3 extends over 14 amino acids. The germline V gene encodes CDR1 ENHRY and CDR2 SYGVKD. Trimming removed 4 bases at V and 0 bases at J, with 9 bases between. CDR3 DNA sequence: TGTGCCATCAGTGGCAGGACGGTGAACACTGAAGCTTTCTTT. It encodes CAISGRTVNTEAFF.

This clonotype was counted a few times. The V and J genes are TRBV19 and TRBJ1-5; D is possibly TRBD1 (5 bases). CDR1 LNHDA and CDR2 SQIVND come from the germline V gene (reference sequence). This CDR3 spans 17 amino acids. Trimming shortened V by 3 bases and J by 0 bases, and 15 bases separated the two germline ends. CDR3 DNA sequence: TGTGCCAGTAGTATCGGGACCTGGGTGGGTAGCAATCAGCCCCAGCATTTT. Its translation: CASSIGTWVGSNQPQHF.

This clonotype was seen at least ten times. V gene TRBV6-1 combines with J gene TRBJ1-1; no clear D. CDR3 size: 13 residues. Trimming took 6 bases from V and 0 from J, leaving 8 bases between them. Germline V gene sequence: CDR1 MNHNS, CDR2 SASEGT. Written as DNA, the CDR3 is TGTGCCAGCAGACCCGGGGTGAACACTGAAGCTTTCTTT. Its protein is CASRPGVNTEAFF.

This clonotype was observed a handful of times. This sequence joins TRBV20-1 and TRBJ2-1, with D perhaps matching TRBD2 (6 bases). The ends were cut back, 6 bases at V and 6 bases at J, with 12 bases in the middle. The CDR3 runs 12 residues. CDR1 is DFQATT and CDR2 is SNEGSKA in the germline V gene (reference sequence). CDR3 nucleotides: TGCAGTGCCCCACGGGAGCTCAATGAGCAGTTCTTC. As protein: CSAPRELNEQFF.

This clonotype was detected many times. The V and J genes are TRBV25-1 and TRBJ2-4; D is possibly TRBD1 or TRBD2 (5 bases each). CDR1 and CDR2 (germline): MGHDK, SYGVNS. This CDR3 is built from 12 residues. The germline V and J ends were trimmed by 7 bases and 8 bases, with 12 bases remaining between them. The CDR3: CASKGPGDIQYF. The CDR3 DNA follows: TGTGCCAGCAAGGGACCTGGGGACATTCAGTACTTC.

The chain carries TRBV6-1 and TRBJ1-5, with D hard to call. Germline CDR1 is MNHNS and CDR2 is SASEGT. With 11 bases removed from V and 5 bases from J, the gap between germline ends came to 28 bases. The CDR3 length is 17 residues. The CDR3 nucleotides read TGTGCCGACCGAAAAATCCCCAGATCTCCCGGCGATCAGCCCCAGCATTTT. It codes for CADRKIPRSPGDQPQHF.

This clonotype was seen a few times. The chain uses TRBV24-1 and TRBJ2-2; D gene unclear. The CDR3 has 17 residues. Germline V CDR1 and CDR2: KGHDR, SFDVKD. The V end was cut by 3 bases, the J end by 8 bases, with 21 bases between. The CDR3 DNA follows: TGTGCCACCAGTGATCTCAGGCCAGGATCGAGTCCTGGGGAGCTGTTTTTT. Its protein product is CATSDLRPGSSPGELFF.

This clonotype has a handful of counts. The chain links TRBV6-2 or TRBV6-3 to TRBJ2-1; 7 bases are shared with TRBD2. V shed 5 bases and J 2 bases; nucleotides not matched to a gene: 6. The germline gives CDR1 MNHEY, CDR2 SVGEGT. The CDR3 is 15 amino acids. The CDR3 DNA reads as TGTGCCAGCAGTGGGGGGGGAGACCCCTACAATGAGCAGTTCTTC. Protein product: CASSGGGDPYNEQFF.

This clonotype was seen ten or more times. The chain links TRBV7-3 to TRBJ2-3, with TRBD2 identical over 15 bases. Judging by the DNA end, TRBJ2-5 fits better; the J call may be wrong. The CDR3 contains 16 residues. From germline, CDR1 is SGHTA and CDR2 FQGTGA. CDR3 amino acids: CASSLTGLAGGGTQYF. DNA for the CDR3: TGTGCCAGCAGCTTAACGGGACTAGCGGGAGGAGGGACCCAGTACTTC.

V and J are TRBV28 and TRBJ1-6; 11 nucleotides align to TRBD1. V shed 4 bases and J 5 bases; nucleotides not matched to a gene: 7. This CDR3 has 17 residues. Germline CDR1 and CDR2: MDHEN and SYDVKM. The CDR3 DNA reads as TGTGCCAGCAGTTCTGGGACAGGGGGATCCCATAATTCACCCCTCCACTTT. Its translation: CASSSGTGGSHNSPLHF.

The rearrangement links TRBV6-1 to TRBJ1-2; a possible D gene is TRBD1 (6 bases). Trimming took 5 bases from V and 5 from J, leaving 18 bases between them. The CDR3 spans 15 residues. Germline lookup yields CDR1 MNHNS and CDR2 SASEGT. The CDR3 DNA follows: TGTGCCAGCAGTAGTTTCAGGGGAAGGGGGTATGGCTACACCTTC. This translates into CASSSFRGRGYGYTF.

For this clonotype: A single base separates this from a much larger clone, so it may be a read error. The rearrangement joins TRBV6-2 or TRBV6-3 to TRBJ1-1, with 7 bases lining up with TRBD1. The CDR3 is 12 residues long. Germline V lookup: CDR1 MNHEY, CDR2 SVGEGT. With V trimmed by 6 bases and J by 6 bases, 4 bases remained unmatched. In DNA form, the CDR3 reads TGTGCCAGCAGAGACAGGGCCTCTGAAGCTTTCTTT. Its protein is CASRDRASEAFF.

This clonotype was recorded at least ten times. The rearrangement links TRBV2 to TRBJ1-4, with a weak D call TRBD1 (6 bases). V was trimmed by 6 bases and J by 8 bases, leaving 28 bases between them. CDR1 SNHLY and CDR2 FYNNEI come from the germline V gene. The CDR3 runs 18 residues. This CDR3 reads CASSLTANPGGAREKLFF. The CDR3 nucleotides read TGTGCCAGCAGCCTTACGGCAAATCCGGGGGGCGCGCGGGAAAAACTGTTTTTT. Full variable domain (missing parts from reference TRBV2 and TRBJ1-4): EPEVTQTPSHQVTQMGQEVILRCVPISNHLYFYWYRQILGQKVEFLVSFYNNEISEKSEIFDDQFSVERPDGSNFTLKIRSTKLEDSAMYFCASSLTANPGGAREKLFFGSGTQLSVL.

The chain recombines TRBV27 with TRBJ2-1; TRBD2 is a possible D gene (6 bases). Germline V gene lookup returns CDR1 MNHEY and CDR2 SMNVEV (reference sequence). V lost 5 bases to trimming and J lost 5 bases, with 16 bases between them. The CDR3 runs to 15 residues. CDR3 bases: TGTGCCAGCAGTCCCCCGGGACTCCTGGACAATGAGCAGTTCTTC. It specifies CASSPPGLLDNEQFF.

This clonotype was counted many times. The V and J genes are TRBV7-2 and TRBJ2-7; D not resolved. This CDR3 is built from 12 residues. Trimming took 4 bases from V and 6 from J, leaving 10 bases between them. Per germline, CDR1 SGHTA and CDR2 FQGNSA. The CDR3: CASSYASPEQYF. Here the CDR3 DNA reads TGTGCCAGCAGCTATGCGTCCCCCGAGCAGTACTTC.

Note on this clonotype: A clone one base away is much larger, so this may be a read error. This is likely a read error, given that the CDR3 carries no conserved phenylalanine or tryptophan at its end. The chain employs TRBV6-1 and TRBJ2-7; 7 bases fit TRBD1. Germline CDR1 reads MNHNS; CDR2 reads SASEGT. This CDR3 has 13 residues. The J segment lost 2 bases and the V segment lost 6 bases, leaving 4 bases of the junction unmatched. The CDR3 region is CASRGQVAYEQYL. CDR3 DNA sequence: TGTGCCAGCAGAGGACAGGTGGCCTACGAGCAGTACCTC.

This clonotype showed up just a few times. The chain joins TRBV2 to TRBJ1-3; no clear D. The length of the CDR3 is 11 residues. The germline V gene has CDR1 SNHLY and CDR2 FYNNEI. V gave up 6 bases and J gave up 3 bases, with 3 bases separating them. This CDR3 is CASRLGNTIYF. The CDR3 region has the DNA TGTGCCAGCAGACTTGGAAACACCATATATTTT.

This clonotype was recorded at least ten times. V usage is TRBV28 and J usage is TRBJ1-1; D remains unclear. The germline V gene has CDR1 MDHEN and CDR2 SYDVKM. This CDR3 comprises 12 residues. V was clipped by 5 bases and J by 4 bases, with 8 bases between them. The DNA of the CDR3 is TGTGCCAGCAGTCTAACCAGCACTGAAGCTTTCTTT. This codes for CASSLTSTEAFF.

This clonotype came up a few times. The chain has TRBV7-6 and TRBJ2-2; 15 bases align to TRBD2. V trimming: 5 bases; J trimming: 2 bases; junction bases outside the gene matches: 15. CDR3 length: 21 amino acids. Germline V gene data show CDR1 as SGHVS and CDR2 as FNYEAQ. Here the CDR3 DNA reads TGTGCCAGCAGCCCGAGAATACCGGGACTAGCGGGAGGTCACAACACCGGGGAGCTGTTTTTT. Its protein is CASSPRIPGLAGGHNTGELFF.

This clonotype was picked up a small number of times. The chain has TRBV18 and TRBJ1-3, with D perhaps matching TRBD1 (5 bases). Germline values: CDR1 KGHSH, CDR2 LQKENI. The CDR3 consists of 18 residues. V was cut by 6 bases and J by 0 bases, with 21 bases left in between. CDR3 coding DNA: TGTGCCAGCTCTCCAACAGGCTCCAATACCCTCTCTGGAAACACCATATATTTT. As protein: CASSPTGSNTLSGNTIYF.

There are many counts of this clonotype. This chain links TRBV7-8 with TRBJ1-5; D not resolved. Germline values: CDR1 SGHVS, CDR2 FQNEAQ. The CDR3 runs to 14 residues. V was shortened by 1 base and J by 5 bases, with 9 bases between the two germline ends. The CDR3 loop reads CASSLETSDQPQHF. CDR3 in DNA: TGTGCCAGCAGCTTAGAAACTTCGGATCAGCCCCAGCATTTT.

This clonotype was found a few times. This chain joins TRBV9 and TRBJ2-2, with D hard to call. Germline V gene lookup returns CDR1 SGDLS and CDR2 YYNGEE. V dropped 2 bases and J dropped 0 bases, with 8 bases sitting between them. CDR3 length: 15 residues. The CDR3 here is CASSVEHTNTGELFF. The CDR3 nucleotides read TGTGCCAGCAGCGTGGAACACACGAACACCGGGGAGCTGTTTTTT.

The chain recombines TRBV5-6 with TRBJ1-4; D gene uncertain. Germline loops: CDR1 SGHDT, CDR2 YYEEEE. CDR3 length: 15 amino acids. Trimming cost V 3 bases and J 2 bases, with 11 bases left between them. The CDR3 is CASSSPSWTNEKLFF. The DNA for the CDR3 is TGTGCCAGCAGCTCCCCGTCGTGGACTAATGAAAAACTGTTTTTT.

This clonotype was observed a handful of times. J is TRBJ1-2 and V is TRBV14, with 9 nucleotides matching TRBD1. V shed 2 bases and J 7 bases; nucleotides not matched to a gene: 5. The CDR3 contains 14 residues. Per germline, CDR1 SGHDN and CDR2 FVKESK. CDR3 DNA sequence: TGTGCCAGCAGCCAAAAACAGGGGGCTATTGGCTACACCTTC. This sequence encodes CASSQKQGAIGYTF.